The source of this TCR beta chain is a study of blood T cell repertoires in COVID-19. For the study at large: The United States, Italy and Spain supplied acute and convalescent COVID-19 samples. From T cells, B-cell-depleted T cells, or PBMCs came the material, which was cDNA or gDNA.

Participants were aged about 18 to 90 years, lived in roughly 25 US areas, and enrolled virtually. Authors' data handling: Researchers report that nucleated cell counts were estimated from reference gene primer amplification. The data were produced by immunoSEQ multiplex PCR, yet TCRdb's version contains in-frame clones alone and is incomplete. The V and J calls and clone size were taken over from that table, and D and trimming were inferred from the DNA. The data show about 230,000 clones, around 89% seen once. This CDR3 has 16 residues. From germline, CDR1 is MNHNY and CDR2 SVGAGI (reference sequence). The trim removed 5 bases at V and 0 bases at J, leaving 5 bases unmatched.

The sample consisted of PBMCs or T cells enriched from blood (not recorded which). The TCR comes from a woman in her forties with acute COVID-19. This chain uses TRBV6-6 with TRBJ1-3; 9 bases map to TRBD1. For the CDR3, the DNA is TGTGCCAGCAGTACGACAGGGGGGGCCTCTGGAAACACCATATATTTT. Translation: CASSTTGGASGNTIYF.